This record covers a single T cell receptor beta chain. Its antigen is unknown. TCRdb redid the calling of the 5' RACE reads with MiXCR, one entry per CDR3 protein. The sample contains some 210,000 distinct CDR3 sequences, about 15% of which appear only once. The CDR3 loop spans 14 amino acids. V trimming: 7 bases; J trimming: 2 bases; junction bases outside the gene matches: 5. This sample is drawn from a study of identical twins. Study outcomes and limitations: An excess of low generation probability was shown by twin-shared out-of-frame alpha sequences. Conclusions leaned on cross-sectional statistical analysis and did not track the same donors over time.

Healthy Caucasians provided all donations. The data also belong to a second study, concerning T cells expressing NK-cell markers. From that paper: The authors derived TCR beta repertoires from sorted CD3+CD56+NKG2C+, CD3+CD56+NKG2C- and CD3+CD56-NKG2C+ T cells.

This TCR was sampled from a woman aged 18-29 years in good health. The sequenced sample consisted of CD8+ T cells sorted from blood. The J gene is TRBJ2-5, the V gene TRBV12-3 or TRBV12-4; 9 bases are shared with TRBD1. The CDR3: CASILQGAQETQYF. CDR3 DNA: TGTGCCAGCATACTACAGGGGGCACAAGAGACCCAGTACTTC.